Only a few counts were recorded for the clone carrying this T cell receptor (beta chain). Its antigen is undetermined. The sample is drawn from a study of T-cell reconstitution after alpha-beta-depleted transplantation in children. Study-level points and caveats: Several hundred expanded graft clones reportedly supplied alpha-beta T cells about two months after transplant. Some patients' high day-60 TCRbeta diversity was attributed to recipient cells surviving conditioning. T-cell numbers and diversity, one year after transplant, stemmed largely from T cells that were newly produced.

Unique molecular identifiers were incorporated into the prepared TCRbeta library. TCRdb re-analysed the PCR reads in MiXCR, keeping a single row per CDR3 protein. The data show under 400,000 distinct CDR3 sequences, approximately 23% seen once. The CDR3 runs 12 residues. Trimming stripped 1 base from V and 8 bases from J, with 7 bases between. Looked up from germline, CDR1 is SNHLY and CDR2 is FYNNEI. The sample was PBMCs, mostly from graft donor cells, taken 180 days after TCRalphabeta/CD19-depleted stem cell transplant. The gene calls are TRBV2 and TRBJ2-3; D gene uncertain. The TCR was taken from a male patient aged 5 to 17 who had a stem cell transplant for acute lymphoblastic leukemia, so the T cells may come from the graft donor. CDR3 nucleotides: TGTGCCAGCAGTGAAGACACCTTTACGCAGTATTTT. The encoded protein is CASSEDTFTQYF.